A selection of T cell receptor beta chains follows, all from one sample in a study of shared clonotypes between healthy human individuals. Using immunoSEQ multiplex PCR, the repertoire was profiled, and TCRdb retains in-frame clones only, with some absent. Here the sample spans roughly 700,000 clones, around 90% being singletons. Material: memory CD8+ T cells from PBMCs. The source is a man in his late teens or twenties in good health. Some clones in this sample may be carry-over from other donors' samples. Both conserved end residues are part of each CDR3. A D gene is named only where the DNA matches it firmly. Expanded clones get a size class; other rows say once, few or many, or leave the size out.

v_call: TRBV10-3
clone_size: -
j_call: TRBJ2-3
d_call: -
cdr3_nt: TGTGCCATCAGTGAGTCGGATCCTAGCTCGGATACGCAGTATTTT
cdr3_aa: CAISESDPSSDTQYF

v_call: TRBV28
clone_size: -
j_call: TRBJ2-7
d_call: TRBD1
cdr3_nt: TGTGCCAGCGCTTTGACAGGGGGCTCCTACGAGCAGTACTTC
cdr3_aa: CASALTGGSYEQYF

v_call: TRBV6-1
clone_size: -
j_call: TRBJ2-3
d_call: TRBD2
cdr3_nt: TGTGCCAGCAGTGAACTTAGACTAGCGGGAGGGGCAGATACGCAGTATTTT
cdr3_aa: CASSELRLAGGADTQYF

v_call: TRBV11-2
clone_size: -
j_call: TRBJ2-5
d_call: -
cdr3_nt: TGTGCCAGCAGCCGTCCACGGACACTACAAGAGACCCAGTACTTC
cdr3_aa: CASSRPRTLQETQYF

v_call: TRBV7-9
clone_size: -
j_call: TRBJ2-3
d_call: TRBD1
cdr3_nt: TGTGCCAGCAGCTTAGGGACAGGGGGTGCAGATACGCAGTATTTT
cdr3_aa: CASSLGTGGADTQYF

v_call: TRBV19
clone_size: few
j_call: TRBJ1-3
d_call: TRBD1
cdr3_nt: TGTGCCAGTCAAAGACAGGGGGTTGGAAACACCATATATTTT
cdr3_aa: CASQRQGVGNTIYF

v_call: TRBV9
clone_size: -
j_call: TRBJ2-5
d_call: -
cdr3_nt: TGTGCCAGCAGCGAGGGAGGGACAGAAGAGACCCAGTACTTC
cdr3_aa: CASSEGGTEETQYF

v_call: TRBV28
clone_size: -
j_call: TRBJ2-1
d_call: TRBD2
cdr3_nt: TGTGCCAGCAGACCGAGGACTAGCGGGCGGGAGCAGTTCTTC
cdr3_aa: CASRPRTSGREQFF

v_call: TRBV7-9
clone_size: -
j_call: TRBJ2-3
d_call: -
cdr3_nt: TGTGCCAGCAGCTTATCCCCCAAGGGGGGCACAGATACGCAGTATTTT
cdr3_aa: CASSLSPKGGTDTQYF

v_call: TRBV6-6
clone_size: -
j_call: TRBJ2-3
d_call: -
cdr3_nt: TGTGCCAGCAGTTCCCCACCGCAGTATTTT
cdr3_aa: CASSSPPQYF

v_call: TRBV27
clone_size: -
j_call: TRBJ2-5
d_call: -
cdr3_nt: TGTGCCAGCACCCCTACGGGGCAGGGGAAGGAGACCCAGTACTTC
cdr3_aa: CASTPTGQGKETQYF

v_call: TRBV27
clone_size: -
j_call: TRBJ2-7
d_call: -
cdr3_nt: TGTGCCAGCAGTTTAGAGCCCCGGGCCTCCTACGAGCAGTACTTC
cdr3_aa: CASSLEPRASYEQYF

v_call: TRBV7-9
clone_size: -
j_call: TRBJ2-5
d_call: TRBD2
cdr3_nt: TGTGCCAGTCCATCCGGGACTAGCGGGAGTAATTCCCCAGAGACCCAGTACTTC
cdr3_aa: CASPSGTSGSNSPETQYF

v_call: TRBV4-1
clone_size: -
j_call: TRBJ1-2
d_call: -
cdr3_nt: TGCGCCAGCAGCCAAGATGCACGTCCTCCCAACTATGGCTACACCTTC
cdr3_aa: CASSQDARPPNYGYTF

v_call: TRBV5-4
clone_size: -
j_call: TRBJ2-3
d_call: -
cdr3_nt: TGTGCCATCGAGGACCCCACAGATACGCAGTATTTT
cdr3_aa: CAIEDPTDTQYF

v_call: TRBV27
clone_size: -
j_call: TRBJ2-7
d_call: -
cdr3_nt: TGTGCCAGCAGTTTATTCCGGCCCGGCGAGCAGTACTTC
cdr3_aa: CASSLFRPGEQYF

v_call: TRBV7-6
clone_size: -
j_call: TRBJ1-3
d_call: -
cdr3_nt: TGTGCCAGCAGCTTGGCCGTGGTGGGCTCTGGAAACACCATATATTTT
cdr3_aa: CASSLAVVGSGNTIYF

v_call: TRBV7-2
clone_size: -
j_call: TRBJ2-5
d_call: -
cdr3_nt: TGTGCCAGCACCCCGCGGGGTGTCGAAGAGACCCAGTACTTC
cdr3_aa: CASTPRGVEETQYF

v_call: TRBV7-9
clone_size: once
j_call: TRBJ2-7
d_call: -
cdr3_nt: TGTGCCAGCAGCCCCCTACTCGGTTTTAGCTCCTACGAGCAGTACTTC
cdr3_aa: CASSPLLGFSSYEQYF

v_call: TRBV2
clone_size: -
j_call: TRBJ2-7
d_call: TRBD2
cdr3_nt: TGTGCCAGCCTGAAGGGGAGGGTTTTAACTCACGAGCAGTACTTC
cdr3_aa: CASLKGRVLTHEQYF

v_call: TRBV15
clone_size: -
j_call: TRBJ1-5
d_call: -
cdr3_nt: TGTGCCACCAGCAGAGGATTCGGCGGTACCAATCAGCCCCAGCATTTT
cdr3_aa: CATSRGFGGTNQPQHF

v_call: TRBV4-1
clone_size: once
j_call: TRBJ1-2
d_call: -
cdr3_nt: TGCGCCAGCAGCCAAGACCGGGGTGGTTACGACAGTCTTAACTATGGCTACACCTTC
cdr3_aa: CASSQDRGGYDSLNYGYTF